This T cell receptor (beta chain) was captured by sequencing in a study of blood T cell repertoires in COVID-19. At the level of the study: Material from acute and convalescent COVID-19 was sourced from the United States, Italy and Spain.

The CDR3 sequence is 14 residues long. The germline gives CDR1 SGHTA, CDR2 FQGNSA. The ends were cut back, 11 bases at V and 1 base at J, with 17 bases in the middle. Data came from immunoSEQ multiplex PCR; TCRdb stores just in-frame clones and leaves some out. Of about 190,000 clones listed, around four fifths are singletons. The V gene is TRBV7-2, the J gene TRBJ2-5; D perhaps matches TRBD1 (6 bases). The specimen sequenced was peripheral blood. The clonotype was recovered from a woman in her 70s with active or convalescent COVID-19. The CDR3 is CARGHPVIQETQYF. The CDR3 bases are TGTGCCCGGGGACACCCGGTAATCCAAGAGACCCAGTACTTC. Full variable domain (rest looked up from reference TRBV7-2 and TRBJ2-5): GAGVSQSPSNKVTEKGKDVELRCDPISGHTALYWYRQSLGQGLEFLIYFQGNSAPDKSGLPSDRFSAERTGGSVSTLTIQRTQQEDSAVYLCARGHPVIQETQYFGPGTRLLVL.